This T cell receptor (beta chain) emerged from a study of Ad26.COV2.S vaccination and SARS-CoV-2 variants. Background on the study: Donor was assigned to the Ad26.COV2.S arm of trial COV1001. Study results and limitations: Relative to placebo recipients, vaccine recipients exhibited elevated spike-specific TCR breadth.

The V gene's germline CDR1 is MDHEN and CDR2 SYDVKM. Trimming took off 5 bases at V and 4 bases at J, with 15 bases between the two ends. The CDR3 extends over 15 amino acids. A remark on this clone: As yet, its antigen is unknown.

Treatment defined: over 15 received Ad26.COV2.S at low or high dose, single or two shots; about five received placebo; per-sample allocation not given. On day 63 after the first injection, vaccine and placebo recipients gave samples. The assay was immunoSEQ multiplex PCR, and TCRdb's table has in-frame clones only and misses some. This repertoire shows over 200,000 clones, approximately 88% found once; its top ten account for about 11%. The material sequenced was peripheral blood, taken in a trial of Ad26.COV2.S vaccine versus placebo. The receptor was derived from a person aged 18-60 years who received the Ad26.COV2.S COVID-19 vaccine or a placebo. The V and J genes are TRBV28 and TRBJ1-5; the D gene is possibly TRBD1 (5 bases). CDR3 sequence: CASSPGWGLNQPQHF. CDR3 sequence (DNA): TGTGCCAGCAGTCCAGGGTGGGGGTTAAATCAGCCCCAGCATTTT.